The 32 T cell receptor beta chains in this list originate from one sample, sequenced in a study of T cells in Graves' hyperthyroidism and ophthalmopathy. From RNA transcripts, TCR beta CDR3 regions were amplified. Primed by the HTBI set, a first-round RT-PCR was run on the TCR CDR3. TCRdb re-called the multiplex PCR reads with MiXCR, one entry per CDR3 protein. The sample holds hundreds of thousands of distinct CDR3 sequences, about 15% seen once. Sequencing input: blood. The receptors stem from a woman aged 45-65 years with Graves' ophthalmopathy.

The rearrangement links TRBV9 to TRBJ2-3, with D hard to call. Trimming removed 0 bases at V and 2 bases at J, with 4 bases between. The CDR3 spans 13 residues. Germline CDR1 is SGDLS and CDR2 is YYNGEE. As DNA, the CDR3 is TGTGCCAGCAGCGTAGGCGCCACAGATACGCAGTATTTT. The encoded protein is CASSVGATDTQYF.

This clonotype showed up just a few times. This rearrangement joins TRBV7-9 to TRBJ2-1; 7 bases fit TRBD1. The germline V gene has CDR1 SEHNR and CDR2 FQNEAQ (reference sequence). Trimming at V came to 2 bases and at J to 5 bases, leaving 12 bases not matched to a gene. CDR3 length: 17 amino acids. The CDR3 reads CASSLILFGQADNEQFF. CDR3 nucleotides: TGTGCCAGCAGCTTAATTCTTTTCGGACAGGCTGACAATGAGCAGTTCTTC.

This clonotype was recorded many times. CDR3 bases: TGTGCCAGCAGCCCACACAGGACTAGCGGGAGCAATGAGCAGTTCTTC. Translation gives CASSPHRTSGSNEQFF. This chain connects TRBV7-9 to TRBJ2-1, with 13 bases matching TRBD2. The CDR3 sequence is 16 residues long. Germline V gene sequence: CDR1 SEHNR, CDR2 FQNEAQ (reference sequence). Germline trimming cut 5 bases from V and 6 bases from J; bases unmatched to any gene: 7.

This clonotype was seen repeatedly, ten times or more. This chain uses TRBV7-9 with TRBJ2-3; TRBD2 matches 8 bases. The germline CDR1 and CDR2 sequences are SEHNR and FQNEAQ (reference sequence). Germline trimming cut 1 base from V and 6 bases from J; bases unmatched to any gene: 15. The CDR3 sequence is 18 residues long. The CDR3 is CASSLEPAGASSRDTQYF. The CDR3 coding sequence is TGTGCCAGCAGCTTAGAACCAGCGGGAGCCTCAAGCAGGGATACGCAGTATTTT.

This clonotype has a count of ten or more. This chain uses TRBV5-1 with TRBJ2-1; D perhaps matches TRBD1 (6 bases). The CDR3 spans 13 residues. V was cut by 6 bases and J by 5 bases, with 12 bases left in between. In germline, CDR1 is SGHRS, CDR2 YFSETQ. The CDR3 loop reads CASTKGQNNEQFF. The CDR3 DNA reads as TGCGCCAGCACCAAGGGACAAAACAATGAGCAGTTCTTC.

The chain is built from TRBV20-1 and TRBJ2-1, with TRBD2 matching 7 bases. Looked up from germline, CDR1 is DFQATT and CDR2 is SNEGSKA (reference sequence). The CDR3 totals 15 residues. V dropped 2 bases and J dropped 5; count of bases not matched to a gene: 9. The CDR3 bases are TGCAGTGCTAGATCCGGTGAGCGGGGAAACAATGAGCAGTTCTTC. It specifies CSARSGERGNNEQFF.

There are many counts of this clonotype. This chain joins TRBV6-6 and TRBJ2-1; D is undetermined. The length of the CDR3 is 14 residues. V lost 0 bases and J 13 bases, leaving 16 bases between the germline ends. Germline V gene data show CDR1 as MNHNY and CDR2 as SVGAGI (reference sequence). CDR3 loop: CASSYSHGLERQFF. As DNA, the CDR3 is TGTGCCAGCAGTTACTCCCACGGGCTCGAGCGTCAGTTCTTC.

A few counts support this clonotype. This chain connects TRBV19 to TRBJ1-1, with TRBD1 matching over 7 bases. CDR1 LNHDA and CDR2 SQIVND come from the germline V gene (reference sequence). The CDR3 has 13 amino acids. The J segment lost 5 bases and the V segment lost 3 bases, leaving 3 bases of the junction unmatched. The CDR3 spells CASSMGRGTEAFF. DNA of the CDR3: TGTGCCAGTAGTATGGGCAGGGGGACTGAAGCTTTCTTT.

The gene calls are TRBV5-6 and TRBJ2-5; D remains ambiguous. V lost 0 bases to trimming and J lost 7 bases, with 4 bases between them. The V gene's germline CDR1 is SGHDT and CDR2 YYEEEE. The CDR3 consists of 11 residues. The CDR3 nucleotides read TGTGCCAGCAGCTTGGGGAGGACCCAGTACTTC. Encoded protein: CASSLGRTQYF.

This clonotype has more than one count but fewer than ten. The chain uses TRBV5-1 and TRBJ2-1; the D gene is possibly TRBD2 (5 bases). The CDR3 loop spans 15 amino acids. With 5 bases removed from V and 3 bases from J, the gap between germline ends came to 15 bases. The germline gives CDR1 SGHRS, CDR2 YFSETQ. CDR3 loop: CASRSPGGSYNEQFF. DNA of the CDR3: TGCGCCAGCAGATCGCCAGGAGGAAGCTACAATGAGCAGTTCTTC.

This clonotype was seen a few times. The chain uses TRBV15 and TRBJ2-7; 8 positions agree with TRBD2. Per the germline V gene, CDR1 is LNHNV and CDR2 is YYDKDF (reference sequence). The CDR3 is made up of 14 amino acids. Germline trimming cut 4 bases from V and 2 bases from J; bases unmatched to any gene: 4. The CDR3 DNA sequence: TGTGCCACCAGCATGGGACTAGGGCCCTACGAGCAGTACTTC. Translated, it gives CATSMGLGPYEQYF.

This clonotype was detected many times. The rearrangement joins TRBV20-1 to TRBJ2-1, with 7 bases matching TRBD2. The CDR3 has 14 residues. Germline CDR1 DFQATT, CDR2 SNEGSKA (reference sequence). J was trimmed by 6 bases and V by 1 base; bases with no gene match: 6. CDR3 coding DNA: TGCAGTGCTAGAGGGGGGGAGGGGCGCAATGAGCAGTTCTTC. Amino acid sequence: CSARGGEGRNEQFF.

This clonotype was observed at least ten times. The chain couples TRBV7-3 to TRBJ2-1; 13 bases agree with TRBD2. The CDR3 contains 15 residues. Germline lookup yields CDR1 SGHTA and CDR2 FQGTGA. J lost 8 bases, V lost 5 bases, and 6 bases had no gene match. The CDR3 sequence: CASSPGTSGTDEQFF. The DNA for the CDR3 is TGTGCCAGCAGCCCCGGGACTAGCGGGACGGATGAGCAGTTCTTC.

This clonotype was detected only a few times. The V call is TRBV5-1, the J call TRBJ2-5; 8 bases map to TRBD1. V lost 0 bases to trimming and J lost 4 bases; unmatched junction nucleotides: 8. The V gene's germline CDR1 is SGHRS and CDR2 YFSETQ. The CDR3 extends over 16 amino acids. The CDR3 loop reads CASSLAGGRGRETQYF. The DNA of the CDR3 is TGCGCCAGCAGCTTGGCAGGCGGCAGGGGGCGAGAGACCCAGTACTTC.

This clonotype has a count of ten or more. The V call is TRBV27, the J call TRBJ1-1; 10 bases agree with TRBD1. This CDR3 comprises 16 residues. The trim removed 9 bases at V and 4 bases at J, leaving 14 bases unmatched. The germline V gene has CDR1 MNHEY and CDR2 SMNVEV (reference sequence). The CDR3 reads CASTTNLDRGRTEAFF. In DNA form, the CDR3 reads TGTGCCAGTACCACGAACTTAGACAGGGGGCGCACTGAAGCTTTCTTT.

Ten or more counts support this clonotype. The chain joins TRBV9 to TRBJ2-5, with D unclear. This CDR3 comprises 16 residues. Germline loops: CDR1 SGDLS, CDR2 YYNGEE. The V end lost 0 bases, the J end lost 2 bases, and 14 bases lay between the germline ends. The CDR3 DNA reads TGTGCCAGCAGCGTAGCGGTGAACCTCGATCAAGAGACCCAGTACTTC. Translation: CASSVAVNLDQETQYF.

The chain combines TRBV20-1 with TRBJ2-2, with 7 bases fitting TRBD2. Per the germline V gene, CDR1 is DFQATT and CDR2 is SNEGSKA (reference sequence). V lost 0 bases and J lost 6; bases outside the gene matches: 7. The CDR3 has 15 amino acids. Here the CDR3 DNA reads TGCAGTGCTAGAGATCAGCGGGGCCCGGCCGGGGAGCTGTTTTTT. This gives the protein CSARDQRGPAGELFF.

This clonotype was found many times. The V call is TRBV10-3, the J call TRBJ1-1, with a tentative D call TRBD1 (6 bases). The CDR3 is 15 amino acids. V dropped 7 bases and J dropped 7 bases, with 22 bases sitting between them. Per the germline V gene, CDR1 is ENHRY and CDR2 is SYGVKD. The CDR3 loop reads CAIKEGREGGHEAFF. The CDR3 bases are TGTGCCATCAAGGAAGGGAGGGAAGGGGGTCATGAAGCTTTCTTT.

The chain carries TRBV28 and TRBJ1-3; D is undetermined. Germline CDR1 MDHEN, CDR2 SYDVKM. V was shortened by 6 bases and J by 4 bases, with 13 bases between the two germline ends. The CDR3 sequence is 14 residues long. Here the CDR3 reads CASRSRILGNTIYF. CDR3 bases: TGTGCCAGCAGATCCCGGATACTAGGAAACACCATATATTTT.

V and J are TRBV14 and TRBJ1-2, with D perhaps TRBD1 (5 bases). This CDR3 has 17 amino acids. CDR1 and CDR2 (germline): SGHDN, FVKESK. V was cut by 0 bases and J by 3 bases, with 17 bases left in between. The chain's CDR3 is CASSQETLRGLDYGYTF. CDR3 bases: TGTGCCAGCAGCCAAGAAACATTAAGGGGATTGGACTATGGCTACACCTTC.

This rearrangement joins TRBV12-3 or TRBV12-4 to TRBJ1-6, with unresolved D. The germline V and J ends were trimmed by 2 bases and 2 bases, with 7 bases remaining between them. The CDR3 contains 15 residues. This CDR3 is CASSLQETYNSPLHF. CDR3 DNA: TGTGCCAGCAGTTTACAGGAGACCTATAATTCACCCCTCCACTTT.

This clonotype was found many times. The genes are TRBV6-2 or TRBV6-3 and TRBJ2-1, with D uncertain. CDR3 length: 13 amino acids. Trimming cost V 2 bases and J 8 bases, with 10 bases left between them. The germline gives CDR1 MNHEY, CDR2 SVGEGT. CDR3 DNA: TGTGCCAGCAGTTACCCTCTGGCACATGAGCAGTTCTTC. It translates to CASSYPLAHEQFF.

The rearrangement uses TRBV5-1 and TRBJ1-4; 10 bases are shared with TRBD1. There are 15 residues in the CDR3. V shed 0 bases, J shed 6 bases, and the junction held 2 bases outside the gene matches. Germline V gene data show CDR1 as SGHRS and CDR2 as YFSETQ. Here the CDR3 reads CASSLGTGGYEKLFF. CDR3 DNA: TGCGCCAGCAGCTTGGGGACAGGGGGATATGAAAAACTGTTTTTT.

CDR3 amino acids: CASSYTHYNEQFF. The DNA for the CDR3 is TGTGCCAGCAGTTACACCCATTACAATGAGCAGTTCTTC. This chain connects TRBV6-6 to TRBJ2-1, with D hard to call. The V gene's germline CDR1 is MNHNY and CDR2 SVGAGI (reference sequence). V dropped 2 bases and J dropped 4 bases, with 6 bases sitting between them. There are 13 residues in the CDR3.

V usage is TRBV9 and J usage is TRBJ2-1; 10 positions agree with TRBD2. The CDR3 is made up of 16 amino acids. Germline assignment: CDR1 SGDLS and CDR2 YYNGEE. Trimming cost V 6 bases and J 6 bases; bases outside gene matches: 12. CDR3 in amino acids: CASTPQLAGAPNEQFF. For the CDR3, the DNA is TGTGCCAGCACCCCACAGCTAGCGGGAGCTCCCAATGAGCAGTTCTTC.

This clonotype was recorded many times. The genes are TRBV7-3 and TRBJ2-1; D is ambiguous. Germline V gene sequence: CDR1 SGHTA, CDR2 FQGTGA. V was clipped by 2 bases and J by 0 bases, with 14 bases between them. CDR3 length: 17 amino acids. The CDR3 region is CASSLVQGRSSYNEQFF. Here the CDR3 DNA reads TGTGCCAGCAGCTTAGTGCAAGGCAGGAGCTCCTACAATGAGCAGTTCTTC.

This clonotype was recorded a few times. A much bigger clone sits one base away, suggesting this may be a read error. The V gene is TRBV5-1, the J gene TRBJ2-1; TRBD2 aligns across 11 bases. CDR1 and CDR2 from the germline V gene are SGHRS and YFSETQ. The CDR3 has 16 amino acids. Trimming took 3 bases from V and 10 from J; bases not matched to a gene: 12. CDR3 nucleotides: TGCGCCAGCAGCTCAACTCCGGGACTAGCGGATCTCGAGCAGTTCTTC. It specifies CASSSTPGLADLEQFF.

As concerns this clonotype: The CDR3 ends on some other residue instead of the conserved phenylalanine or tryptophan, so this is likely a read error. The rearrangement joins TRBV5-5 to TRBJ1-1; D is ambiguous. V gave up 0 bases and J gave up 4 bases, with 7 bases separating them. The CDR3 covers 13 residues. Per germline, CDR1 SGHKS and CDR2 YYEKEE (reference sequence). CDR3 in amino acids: CASSLGGGTEAFL. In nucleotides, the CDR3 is TGTGCCAGCAGCTTGGGAGGAGGCACTGAAGCTTTCCTT.

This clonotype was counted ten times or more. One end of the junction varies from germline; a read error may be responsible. The chain's CDR3 is CASGEGGSSYEQYF. The CDR3 coding sequence is TGTGCCAGCGGTGAAGGGGGCTCCTCCTACGAGCAGTACTTC. The chain has TRBV6-1 and TRBJ2-7; 7 bases agree with TRBD1. Germline V gene lookup returns CDR1 MNHNS and CDR2 SASEGT. This CDR3 is built from 14 residues.

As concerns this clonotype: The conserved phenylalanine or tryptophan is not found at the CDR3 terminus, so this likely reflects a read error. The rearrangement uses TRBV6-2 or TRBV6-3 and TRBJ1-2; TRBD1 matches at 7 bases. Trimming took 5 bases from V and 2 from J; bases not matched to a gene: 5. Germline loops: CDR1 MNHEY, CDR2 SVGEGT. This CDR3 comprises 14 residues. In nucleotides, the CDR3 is TGTGCCAGCAGTCCCGGGACAGAAAACTATGGCTACACCCTC. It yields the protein CASSPGTENYGYTL.

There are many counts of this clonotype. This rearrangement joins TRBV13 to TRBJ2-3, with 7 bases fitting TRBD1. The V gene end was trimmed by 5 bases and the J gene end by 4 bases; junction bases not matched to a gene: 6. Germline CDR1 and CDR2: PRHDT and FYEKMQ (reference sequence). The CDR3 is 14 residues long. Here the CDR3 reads CASSHDRVSDTQYF. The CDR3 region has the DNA TGTGCCAGCAGCCATGACAGGGTGTCAGATACGCAGTATTTT.

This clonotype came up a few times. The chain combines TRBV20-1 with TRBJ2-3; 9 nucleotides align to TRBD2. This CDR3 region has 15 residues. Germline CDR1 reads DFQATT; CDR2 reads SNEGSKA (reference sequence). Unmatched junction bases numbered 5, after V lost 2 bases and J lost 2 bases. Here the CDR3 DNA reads TGCAGTGCTAGAAGGGCGGGAGGGCCCACAGATACGCAGTATTTT. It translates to CSARRAGGPTDTQYF.